The subject of this entry is one T cell receptor (beta chain). The specificity of this receptor is unknown. No base quality information exists; no much larger clone differs at one position. Unmatched junction bases come to 4, with V trimmed by 0 bases and J by 3 bases. The germline V gene supplies CDR1 MNHNS and CDR2 SASEGT. Including the terminal cysteine and phenylalanine, the CDR3 comprises 16 residues. The DNA shown is the 48-base CDR3, in frame from base 1. These data come from a study of T cell responses to AZD1222 COVID-19 vaccine (dated by TCRdb to the early 2020s). Study-wide context: TCR sequencing was performed for about 250 trial participants, of whom around 200 were given two doses of AZD1222 and around 26 were given two doses of MenACWY control vaccine. Trial participants were enrolled into age subgroups of 18-55, 56-69 and 70-plus years, which contained about 160, 30 and 59 TCR-sequenced participants, respectively. Here is what the overall study found, with its caveats: The 56-69-year group was small, and its depth increase did not reach significance, likely because of low power. Most participants were white British and females outnumbered males, and the authors suggested that clonal diversity may have been underestimated. Conclusions about previously exposed vaccinees are limited because only five to seven AZD1222 recipients were SARS-CoV-2 seropositive at baseline. The vaccine-associated CD4 TCRs covered the entire spike protein, and the dominant responses fell in regions 160-218 and 743-854. A significant rise in spike-specific TCR breadth and depth was observed after two AZD1222 doses relative to day 0 and relative to MenACWY recipients. Epitopes outside the regions mutated in the B.1.351 and B.1.1.7 variants were reportedly recognized by nearly half of the unique spike-specific TCRs. Because no samples from the day 14 peak response were available, repertoires could be characterized only after the peak T cell response.

The sample's time point label, in plain terms: about 28 days (+/-7) after the second vaccine dose. Because spike-specific TCR depth and breadth did not differ between the two schedules, AZD1222 recipients who got a second dose at roughly 4 weeks were pooled with those who got a second dose at roughly 12 weeks. Vaccinee samples came from UK trials COV001 and COV002, including a single-blind randomized controlled phase 2/3 trial of AZD1222 (ChAdOx1 nCoV-19) in healthy adults. For TCRbeta chain sequencing, PBMC samples were collected from trial participants at day 0 and at day 28 after the second dose. The CDR3 regions of human TCRbeta chains were analyzed by immunosequencing. Per the original workflow: TCRs in the repertoires were matched against a reference library of SARS-CoV-2-specific TCRs that had been generated with the MIRA antigen-specificity platform. Breadth was defined as the fraction of unique TCRs that were SARS-CoV-2-associated. Depth was defined as the fraction of total T cells that were SARS-CoV-2-associated. Using the MIRA data, each spike-specific TCR was mapped to the spike region that the TCR reacts to and placed in a CD4 or CD8 class. Log10-transformed breadth and depth values were compared by one-way ANOVA with Sidak's multiple comparisons tests. TCRdb limited this immuneACCESS table to in-frame rearrangements with V and J called. A share of clones is missing; checked studies link under half to unresolved V genes, and the rest is unexplained. Clone size and the V and J calls come from that table; the DNA yielded D and trimming. For this sample the table gives about 120,000 clones, of which approximately 94% were detected only once. The top ten clones comprise 4% to 6% of the sample.

The source material was peripheral blood, sampled 28 days after the second AZD1222 dose. Recombination joined TRBV6-1 with TRBJ2-3; TRBD1 matches 9 bases in the middle. This TCR was sampled from an adult who received the AZD1222 COVID-19 vaccine. CDR3 reads: CASSEAMGQGTDTQYF. The nucleotide sequence reads as follows: TGTGCCAGCAGTGAAGCGATGGGACAGGGAACAGATACGCAGTATTTT.